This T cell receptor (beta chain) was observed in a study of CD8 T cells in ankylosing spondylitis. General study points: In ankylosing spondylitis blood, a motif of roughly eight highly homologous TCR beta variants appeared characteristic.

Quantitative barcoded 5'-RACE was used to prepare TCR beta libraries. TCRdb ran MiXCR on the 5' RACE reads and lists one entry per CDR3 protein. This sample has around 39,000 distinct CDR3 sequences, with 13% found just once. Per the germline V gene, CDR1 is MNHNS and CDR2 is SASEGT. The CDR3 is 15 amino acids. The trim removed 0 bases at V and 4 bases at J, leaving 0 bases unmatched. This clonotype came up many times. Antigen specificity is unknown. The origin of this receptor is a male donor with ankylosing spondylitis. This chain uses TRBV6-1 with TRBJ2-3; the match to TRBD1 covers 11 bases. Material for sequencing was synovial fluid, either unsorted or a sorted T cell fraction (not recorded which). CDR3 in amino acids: CASSEAGQGADTQYF. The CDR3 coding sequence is TGTGCCAGCAGTGAAGCGGGACAGGGGGCAGATACGCAGTATTTT.